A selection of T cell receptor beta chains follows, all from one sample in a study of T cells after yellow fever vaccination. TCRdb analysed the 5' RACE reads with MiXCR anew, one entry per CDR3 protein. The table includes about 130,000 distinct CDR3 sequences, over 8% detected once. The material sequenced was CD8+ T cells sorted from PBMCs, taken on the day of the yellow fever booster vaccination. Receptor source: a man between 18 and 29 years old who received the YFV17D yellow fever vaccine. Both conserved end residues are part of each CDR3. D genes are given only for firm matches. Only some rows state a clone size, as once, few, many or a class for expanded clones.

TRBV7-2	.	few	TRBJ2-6	CASSLRRFLLRQPSSGANVLTF	TGTGCCAGCAGCTTACGGCGTTTTTTATTACGACAGCCAAGCTCTGGGGCCAACGTCCTGACTTTC
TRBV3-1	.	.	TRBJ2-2	CASSPLGGARTGELFF	TGTGCCAGCAGCCCCCTGGGCGGGGCGAGAACCGGGGAGCTGTTTTTT
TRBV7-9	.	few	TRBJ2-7	CASSLVGEVAEQYF	TGTGCCAGCAGCTTAGTTGGGGAAGTCGCCGAGCAGTACTTC
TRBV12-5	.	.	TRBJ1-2	CASGFQGSGGYTF	TGTGCTAGTGGATTCCAGGGTTCGGGAGGCTACACCTTC
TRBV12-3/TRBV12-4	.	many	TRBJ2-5	CASSSDGQETQYF	TGTGCCAGCAGTTCGGACGGCCAAGAGACCCAGTACTTC
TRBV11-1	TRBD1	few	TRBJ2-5	CASSARGQGPFGETQYF	TGTGCCAGCAGCGCGAGAGGACAGGGGCCGTTTGGGGAGACCCAGTACTTC
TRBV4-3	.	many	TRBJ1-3	CASSQGLAPGNTIYF	TGCGCCAGCAGCCAAGGGCTTGCCCCCGGAAACACCATATATTTT
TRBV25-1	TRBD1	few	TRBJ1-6	CASSEYPPGGHNSPLHF	TGTGCCAGCAGTGAATACCCCCCAGGGGGACATAATTCACCCCTCCACTTT
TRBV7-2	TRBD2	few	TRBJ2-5	CASSLYLIESGGAGSETQYF	TGTGCCAGCAGCTTATACTTAATCGAGAGCGGGGGGGCCGGTAGTGAGACCCAGTACTTC
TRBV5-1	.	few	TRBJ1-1	CASSSFMQASTEAFF	TGCGCCAGCAGCTCATTCATGCAGGCATCCACTGAAGCTTTCTTT
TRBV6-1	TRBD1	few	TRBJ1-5	CASRDRGQGTFSNQPQHF	TGTGCCAGCAGAGACCGAGGACAGGGAACCTTTAGCAATCAGCCCCAGCATTTT
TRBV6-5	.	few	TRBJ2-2	CASSYWPENTGELFF	TGTGCCAGCAGTTACTGGCCGGAGAACACCGGGGAGCTGTTTTTT
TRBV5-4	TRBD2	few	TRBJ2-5	CASSLVGLAGFQETQYF	TGTGCCAGCAGCTTGGTCGGGCTAGCGGGGTTCCAAGAGACCCAGTACTTC
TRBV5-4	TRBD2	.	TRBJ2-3	CASSFSGGFEDTQYF	TGTGCCAGCAGCTTTAGCGGGGGATTCGAAGATACGCAGTATTTT
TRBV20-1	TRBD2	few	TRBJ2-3	CSASWTSGGDDTQYF	TGCAGTGCTAGTTGGACTAGCGGGGGGGATGATACGCAGTATTTT
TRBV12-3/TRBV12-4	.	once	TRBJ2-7	CASTLNFGPSYEQYF	TGTGCCAGCACCCTCAATTTCGGTCCTTCCTACGAGCAGTACTTC
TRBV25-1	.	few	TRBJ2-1	CASSEGASEQFF	TGTGCCAGCAGTGAAGGGGCCAGTGAGCAGTTCTTC
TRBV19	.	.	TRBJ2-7	CASSGRGGSYEQYF	TGTGCCAGTAGTGGGAGAGGAGGGTCCTACGAGCAGTACTTC
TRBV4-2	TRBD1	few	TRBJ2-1	CASSHRGTGAAGDNEQFF	TGTGCCAGCAGCCACCGTGGGACAGGGGCGGCGGGTGACAATGAGCAGTTCTTC
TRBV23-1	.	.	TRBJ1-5	CASSQAGSNQPQQF	TGCGCCAGCAGTCAGGCCGGTAGCAATCAGCCCCAGCAGTTT
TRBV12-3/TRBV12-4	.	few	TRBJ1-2	CASSLHSTNYGYTF	TGTGCCAGCAGTTTACACAGCACTAACTATGGCTACACCTTC
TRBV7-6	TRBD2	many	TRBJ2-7	CASSFGGGPYEQYF	TGTGCCAGCAGCTTTGGCGGGGGACCCTACGAGCAGTACTTC
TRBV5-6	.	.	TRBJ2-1	CASSLGRGSSYNEQFF	TGTGCCAGCAGCTTGGGTCGAGGGAGCTCCTACAATGAGCAGTTCTTC
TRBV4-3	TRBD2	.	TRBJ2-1	CASSQSSGGAGEQFF	TGCGCCAGCAGCCAAAGTAGCGGGGGGGCCGGTGAGCAGTTCTTC
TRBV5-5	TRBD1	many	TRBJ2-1	CASSNTGTGSYNEQFF	TGTGCCAGCAGCAACACCGGGACAGGGTCCTACAATGAGCAGTTCTTC
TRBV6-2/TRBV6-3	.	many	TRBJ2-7	CASSSYPRMDSYEQYF	TGTGCCAGCAGTTCATACCCGAGGATGGACTCCTACGAGCAGTACTTC
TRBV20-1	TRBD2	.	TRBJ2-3	CSASLAGVSDTQYF	TGCAGTGCTTCCCTAGCGGGGGTTTCAGATACGCAGTATTTT
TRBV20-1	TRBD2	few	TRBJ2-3	CSARPVAGSSTDTQYF	TGCAGTGCTAGACCTGTAGCGGGGTCTAGCACAGATACGCAGTATTTT
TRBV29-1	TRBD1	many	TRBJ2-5	CSVSTSEGAMETQYF	TGCAGCGTGTCCACCAGTGAGGGGGCTATGGAGACCCAGTACTTC
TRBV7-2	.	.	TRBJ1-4	CASSLSLGRANEKLFF	TGTGCCAGCAGCTTATCTTTGGGACGAGCTAATGAAAAACTGTTTTTT
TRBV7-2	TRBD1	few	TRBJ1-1	CASSLWTGNTEAFF	TGTGCCAGCAGCTTGTGGACAGGGAACACTGAAGCTTTCTTT
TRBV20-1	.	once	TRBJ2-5	CSAPYGDQETQYF	TGCAGTGCTCCTTACGGGGACCAAGAGACCCAGTACTTC
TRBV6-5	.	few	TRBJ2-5	CASSYLQGGQETQYF	TGTGCCAGCAGTTACCTACAGGGAGGGCAAGAGACCCAGTACTTC
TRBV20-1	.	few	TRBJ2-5	CSARDWDKDPLGETQYF	TGCAGTGCTAGAGATTGGGACAAGGACCCCCTAGGGGAGACCCAGTACTTC
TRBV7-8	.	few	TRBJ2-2	CASRFTGFPANTGELFF	TGTGCCAGCAGATTCACAGGGTTTCCCGCGAACACCGGGGAGCTGTTTTTT
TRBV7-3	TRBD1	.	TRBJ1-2	CASSSSPGQSRYGYTF	TGTGCCAGCAGTTCATCGCCGGGACAGTCGCGCTATGGCTACACCTTC
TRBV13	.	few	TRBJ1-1	CASSNHSYTEAFF	TGTGCCAGCTCGAACCACAGCTACACTGAAGCTTTCTTT
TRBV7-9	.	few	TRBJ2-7	CASSFGSPYEQYF	TGTGCCAGCAGCTTTGGCAGCCCCTACGAGCAGTACTTC
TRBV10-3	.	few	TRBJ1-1	CAISEDRGMNTEAFF	TGTGCCATCAGTGAGGATCGGGGTATGAACACTGAAGCTTTCTTT
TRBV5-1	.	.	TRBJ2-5	CASSLENRETQYF	TGCGCCAGCAGCTTGGAGAACCGCGAGACCCAGTACTTC
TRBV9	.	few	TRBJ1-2	CASSVAVPGAYGYTF	TGTGCCAGCAGCGTAGCTGTCCCGGGTGCCTATGGCTACACCTTC
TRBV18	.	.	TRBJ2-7	CASSPRGPYEQYF	TGTGCCAGCTCACCACGGGGCCCCTACGAGCAGTACTTC
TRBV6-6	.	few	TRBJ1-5	CASSYSVENNQPQHF	TGTGCCAGCAGTTACTCGGTGGAGAACAATCAGCCCCAGCATTTC
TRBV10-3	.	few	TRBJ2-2	CAISSHLRENTGELFF	TGTGCCATCAGCTCCCATCTTAGGGAAAACACCGGGGAGCTGTTTTTT
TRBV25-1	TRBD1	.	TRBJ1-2	CASMTGGDSYGYTF	TGTGCCAGCATGACAGGGGGCGATAGCTATGGCTACACCTTC
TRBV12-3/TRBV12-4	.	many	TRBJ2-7	CASTRDGGSYEQYF	TGTGCCAGCACCCGGGACGGCGGATCCTACGAGCAGTACTTC
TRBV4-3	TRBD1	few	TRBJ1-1	CASSQDGQGANEAFF	TGCGCCAGCAGCCAAGATGGACAGGGGGCTAATGAAGCTTTCTTT
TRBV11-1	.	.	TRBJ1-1	CASRTVNTEAFF	TGTGCCAGCAGGACAGTGAACACTGAAGCTTTCTTT
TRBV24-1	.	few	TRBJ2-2	CATSDSGVTGELFF	TGTGCCACCAGTGATTCCGGGGTCACCGGGGAGCTGTTTTTT
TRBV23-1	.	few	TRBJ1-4	CASGSTSAHQEKLFF	TGCGCCAGCGGATCGACGTCCGCCCATCAGGAAAAACTGTTTTTT
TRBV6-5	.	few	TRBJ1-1	CASSYSGAGTEAFF	TGTGCCAGCAGTTACTCGGGGGCGGGCACTGAAGCTTTCTTT
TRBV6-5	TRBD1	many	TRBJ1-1	CATGQDGTEAFF	TGTGCCACCGGACAGGATGGGACTGAAGCTTTCTTT
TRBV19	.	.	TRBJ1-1	CASSIVPGTEAFF	TGTGCCAGTAGTATAGTTCCGGGGACTGAAGCTTTCTTT
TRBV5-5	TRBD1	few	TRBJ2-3	CASSSIDRESTDTQYF	TGTGCCAGCAGCTCAATCGACAGGGAAAGCACAGATACGCAGTATTTT
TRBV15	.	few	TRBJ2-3	CATSWDQGGPDTDTQYF	TGTGCCACCAGCTGGGACCAAGGGGGGCCCGACACAGATACGCAGTATTTT
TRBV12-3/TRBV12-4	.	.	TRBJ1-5	CASTPPGSLGNQPQHF	TGTGCCAGCACCCCCCCGGGGTCGTTGGGCAATCAGCCCCAGCATTTT
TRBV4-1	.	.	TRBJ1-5	CASSLGHSNQPQHF	TGCGCCAGCAGCCTTGGACACAGCAATCAGCCCCAGCATTTT
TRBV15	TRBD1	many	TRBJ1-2	CATSRRQGRSGYTF	TGTGCCACCAGCCGCCGACAGGGGAGGTCGGGCTACACCTTC